This T cell receptor (beta chain) was found in a study of identical twins. TCRdb itself ran the 5' RACE reads through MiXCR, one entry per CDR3 protein. The sample shows approximately 670,000 distinct CDR3 sequences, around 6% of them seen only once. This clonotype was observed a handful of times. The germline gives CDR1 DFQATT, CDR2 SNEGSKA (reference sequence). Losses at the gene ends were 4 bases for V and 6 bases for J; bases not matched to a gene: 15. The CDR3 is 15 amino acids. The chain recombines TRBV20-1 with TRBJ2-7, with 7 bases that match TRBD2. This TCR derives from a man aged 18-30 years in good health. Sequences were obtained from naive T cells sorted from blood. The CDR3 sequence is CSANHLGGPFGEQYF. The CDR3 bases are TGCAGTGCTAACCACCTGGGAGGGCCTTTCGGCGAGCAGTACTTC.